These 19 T cell receptor beta chains came from one sample sequenced in a study of CD8+CD57+ T cells in acquired aplastic anemia. Genomic DNA, the template, was used for profiling of the TCR beta VDJ and CDR3. TCRdb reprocessed the reads with MiXCR, giving one entry per CDR3 protein. Of 100,000 to 150,000 distinct CDR3 sequences in the sample, over 30% were seen once. The authors sequenced patients whose flow cytometry had shown CD8+CD57+ cell expansion. The sample was sorted CD4+, CD8+, or CD8+CD57+ T cells (not recorded which) from PBMCs. These receptors all stem from a human donor with aplastic anemia.

This clonotype has at least ten counts. The V and J genes are TRBV20-1 and TRBJ2-6, with 9 bases aligning to TRBD1. CDR3 length: 18 amino acids. V lost 2 bases to trimming and J lost 0 bases; unmatched junction nucleotides: 8. Germline V gene lookup returns CDR1 DFQATT and CDR2 SNEGSKA (reference sequence). DNA of the CDR3: TGCAGTGCTAGATCCGGGACAGGGAGATTCTCTGGGGCCAACGTCCTGACTTTC. Amino acids: CSARSGTGRFSGANVLTF.

Points on this clonotype: This may stem from a read error, because a much larger clone lies one nucleotide away. The rearrangement links TRBV24-1 to TRBJ1-5, with no clear D. The CDR3 runs to 15 residues. Trimming removed 6 bases at V and 5 bases at J, with 16 bases between. Germline values: CDR1 KGHDR, CDR2 SFDVKD. The CDR3 sequence: CATSLLASGDQPQHF. DNA of the CDR3: TGTGCCACCAGTTTACTCGCCTCCGGGGATCAGCCCCAGCATTTT.

The genes are TRBV24-1 and TRBJ1-2; 9 bases agree with TRBD1. This CDR3 is 15 amino acids long. The V and J ends lost 3 bases and 5 bases, in that order; junction bases with no gene match: 6. Germline lookup yields CDR1 KGHDR and CDR2 SFDVKD. DNA for the CDR3: TGTGCCACCAGTGATCCGGGACAGGGCGGGTATGGCTACACCTTC. Its translation: CATSDPGQGGYGYTF.

The V and J genes are TRBV16 and TRBJ2-5; no clear D gene. The germline V and J ends were trimmed by 6 bases and 1 base, with 12 bases remaining between them. The CDR3 consists of 14 residues. Germline-derived CDR1 and CDR2 are KGHSY and FQNENV. This CDR3 is CASRTFDTQETQYF. CDR3 nucleotide sequence: TGTGCCAGCAGAACGTTTGACACCCAAGAGACCCAGTACTTC. The full variable domain, rest sourced from reference TRBV16 and TRBJ2-5, is GEEVAQTPKHLVRGEGQKAKLYCAPIKGHSYVFWYQQVLKNEFKFLISFQNENVFDETGMPKERFSAKCLPNSPCSLEIQATKLEDSAVYFCASRTFDTQETQYFGPGTRLLVL.

This chain connects TRBV7-2 to TRBJ1-2; TRBD1 is a possible D gene (5 bases). V lost 0 bases and J 6 bases, leaving 11 bases between the germline ends. The CDR3 is made up of 14 amino acids. Germline CDR1 and CDR2: SGHTA and FQGNSA. The chain's CDR3 is CASSLARGVNGYTF. The CDR3 region has the DNA TGTGCCAGCAGCTTAGCGCGGGGGGTTAATGGCTACACCTTC.

This clonotype was found many times. J is TRBJ2-3 and V is TRBV10-3; 9 bases are a match to TRBD2. CDR1 is ENHRY, CDR2 SYGVKD, per germline. The CDR3 is 15 amino acids. V was clipped by 4 bases and J by 3 bases; unmatched bases: 5. The CDR3 DNA follows: TGTGCCATCAGTGGGGTAGCGGGGGAGACAGATACGCAGTATTTT. It yields the protein CAISGVAGETDTQYF.

This clonotype is medium-sized within its sample. The chain has TRBV10-3 and TRBJ2-7, with D possibly being TRBD1 or TRBD2 (5 bases each). The CDR3 spans 15 residues. The germline V gene encodes CDR1 ENHRY and CDR2 SYGVKD. V shed 0 bases and J shed 2 bases, with 11 bases lying between them. The CDR3 DNA sequence: TGTGCCATCAGTGAGTCAGGGACGGAAACCTACGAGCAGTACTTC. Protein product: CAISESGTETYEQYF.

This clonotype showed up many times. The CDR3 loop reads CSARDPDANTGELFF. In DNA form, the CDR3 reads TGCAGTGCTAGAGATCCGGACGCGAACACCGGGGAGCTGTTTTTT. The chain combines TRBV20-1 with TRBJ2-2; D remains unclear. The CDR3 covers 15 residues. From germline, CDR1 is DFQATT and CDR2 SNEGSKA (reference sequence). The germline V and J ends were trimmed by 0 bases and 0 bases, with 8 bases remaining between them.

The chain links TRBV10-3 to TRBJ1-3; 8 nucleotides match TRBD1. V shed 2 bases, J shed 4 bases, and the junction held 4 bases outside the gene matches. Germline CDR1 and CDR2: ENHRY and SYGVKD. The CDR3 consists of 15 residues. CDR3 protein: CAISEQGAGGNTIYF. Written as DNA, the CDR3 is TGTGCCATCAGTGAGCAGGGGGCAGGAGGAAACACCATATATTTT.

The chain joins TRBV11-2 to TRBJ1-2, with D uncertain. Germline CDR1 reads SGHAT; CDR2 reads FQNNGV. The CDR3 is made up of 14 amino acids. Trimming took off 1 base at V and 6 bases at J, with 12 bases between the two ends. CDR3 protein: CASSLVQKPDGYTF. DNA for the CDR3: TGTGCCAGCAGCTTAGTACAGAAACCCGATGGCTACACCTTC.

This chain links TRBV7-2 with TRBJ1-5; D is uncertain. Germline CDR1 reads SGHTA; CDR2 reads FQGNSA. CDR3 length: 12 amino acids. Trimming removed 5 bases from V and 4 bases from J, with 6 bases in between. CDR3: CASSKGNQPQHF. In DNA, the CDR3 is TGTGCCAGCAGCAAAGGGAATCAGCCCCAGCATTTT.

The J gene is TRBJ2-3, the V gene TRBV19; 9 bases align to TRBD1. Per germline, CDR1 LNHDA and CDR2 SQIVND (reference sequence). V lost 5 bases, J lost 8 bases, and 14 bases stayed unmatched. This CDR3 spans 16 amino acids. Here the CDR3 reads CASSWGDRAHGSTQYF. The CDR3 coding sequence is TGTGCCAGTAGTTGGGGGGACAGGGCACATGGAAGTACGCAGTATTTT.

The rearrangement uses TRBV19 and TRBJ2-7; D perhaps matches TRBD2 (6 bases). This CDR3 is built from 15 residues. Trimming cost V 5 bases and J 2 bases, with 16 bases left between them. Germline V CDR1 and CDR2: LNHDA, SQIVND (reference sequence). CDR3 DNA sequence: TGTGCCAGTAGTGCCACAGCGGGCGCCGCCTACGAGCAGTACTTC. Translating gives CASSATAGAAYEQYF. The complete variable domain, with remaining parts taken from reference TRBV19 and TRBJ2-7, reads DGGITQSPKYLFRKEGQNVTLSCEQNLNHDAMYWYRQDPGQGLRLIYYSQIVNDFQKGDIAEGYSVSREKKESFPLTVTSAQKNPTAFYLCASSATAGAAYEQYFGPGTRLTVT.

J is TRBJ1-6 and V is TRBV5-1; 8 bases are a match to TRBD1. V lost 6 bases and J lost 9; bases outside the gene matches: 8. In germline, CDR1 is SGHRS, CDR2 YFSETQ. The CDR3 has 14 residues. The chain's CDR3 is CASNPGTGRSPLHF. Written as DNA, the CDR3 is TGCGCCAGCAATCCAGGGACAGGCCGTTCACCCCTCCACTTT.

The chain uses TRBV29-1 and TRBJ1-1; 10 bases align to TRBD1. V dropped 6 bases and J dropped 4; count of bases not matched to a gene: 14. The CDR3 spans 16 residues. From germline, CDR1 is SQVTM and CDR2 ANQGSEA. For the CDR3, the DNA is TGCAGCGTCTGCCCCCCCCGGGACAGGGGAGGCACTGAAGCTTTCTTT. It translates to CSVCPPRDRGGTEAFF.

In its sample, this clonotype was seen many times. V is TRBV20-1 and J is TRBJ1-1; TRBD1 matches at 12 bases. V shed 6 bases and J 8 bases; nucleotides not matched to a gene: 4. The CDR3 length is 12 residues. The germline V gene has CDR1 DFQATT and CDR2 SNEGSKA (reference sequence). CDR3 amino acids: CSARDRGREAFF. CDR3 coding DNA: TGCAGTGCCCGGGACAGGGGGCGGGAAGCTTTCTTT.

The V call is TRBV19, the J call TRBJ2-5; 14 bases are shared with TRBD2. The CDR3 is made up of 15 amino acids. Germline values: CDR1 LNHDA, CDR2 SQIVND (reference sequence). J gave up 5 bases and V 7 bases, and 6 bases lay outside the gene matches. This chain's CDR3 is CASTGTSGGEETQYF. The DNA for the CDR3 is TGTGCCAGTACGGGGACTAGCGGGGGCGAGGAGACCCAGTACTTC.

The chain employs TRBV2 and TRBJ1-6, with D possibly being TRBD1 (5 bases). The germline V gene has CDR1 SNHLY and CDR2 FYNNEI. This CDR3 comprises 16 residues. Trimming took 0 bases from V and 6 from J, leaving 12 bases between them. Written as DNA, the CDR3 is TGTGCCAGCAGTGAAGCGCTGGGGGGGTCTAATTCACCCCTCCACTTT. It is translated as CASSEALGGSNSPLHF.

There are many counts of this clonotype. V usage is TRBV6-5 and J usage is TRBJ1-2; D not certain. The V gene lost 5 bases and the J gene lost 3 bases, with 19 bases spanning the gap. The CDR3 contains 16 residues. Germline V gene data show CDR1 as MNHEY and CDR2 as SVGAGI. CDR3: CASSNNHGTRDYGYTF. DNA for the CDR3: TGTGCCAGCAGTAACAACCATGGAACCCGGGACTATGGCTACACCTTC.